The clone carrying this T cell receptor (beta chain) showed up just a few times. Its matching antigen is unknown. This entry belongs to a study of T-cell reconstitution after alpha-beta-depleted transplantation in children. Germline-derived CDR1 and CDR2 are SGHRS and YFSETQ. V dropped 3 bases and J dropped 6; count of bases not matched to a gene: 7. This CDR3 comprises 15 residues. Unique molecular identifiers were incorporated during preparation of the TCRbeta library. TCRdb reprocessed the PCR reads with MiXCR, giving one entry per CDR3 protein. The repertoire includes about 610,000 distinct CDR3 sequences, roughly a quarter of them detected once, and about 35% sits in the top ten. Notes on the study in general: About two months after transplant, alpha-beta T cells reportedly came from several hundred expanded graft clones. At the one-year point after transplant, T-cell counts and TCRbeta diversity were found to come mostly from T cells that had been newly produced.

Specimen: PBMCs, collected before TCRalphabeta/CD19-depleted stem cell transplant. The clonotype was recovered from a boy in the first two years of life with Wiskott-Aldrich syndrome, due to receive a stem cell transplant. The chain combines TRBV5-1 with TRBJ2-1, with 9 bases matching TRBD2. This CDR3 is CASSSIAGVGNEQFF. In nucleotides, the CDR3 is TGCGCCAGCAGCTCCATAGCGGGAGTGGGCAATGAGCAGTTCTTC.